The 2 T cell receptor beta chains in this list originate from one sample, sequenced in a study of cytomegalovirus exposure and HLA in healthy donors. Data came from immunoSEQ multiplex PCR; TCRdb stores just in-frame clones and leaves some out. This sample carries about 220,000 clones, 80% to 90% of them seen once, and the ten largest clones take around 3%. Sequencing was done on a sample of PBMCs. The receptors here all came from a woman aged 18-30 years in good health and CMV-seronegative.

V gene TRBV11-3 combines with J gene TRBJ2-7; TRBD1 agrees at 10 bases. Trimming took 5 bases from V and 5 from J; bases not matched to a gene: 6. CDR1 is SGHNT, CDR2 YENEEA, per germline. This CDR3 has 14 amino acids. CDR3 nucleotide sequence: TGTGCCAGCAGCAAGGGACAGGGGATCCACGAGCAGTACTTC. This encodes CASSKGQGIHEQYF.

The J gene is TRBJ2-1, the V gene TRBV28; 9 nucleotides align to TRBD2. The length of the CDR3 is 16 residues. The germline gives CDR1 MDHEN, CDR2 SYDVKM. Trimming cost V 5 bases and J 12 bases; bases outside gene matches: 17. CDR3 in DNA: TGTGCCAGCAGTCTCCCCTCCGCGCTAGCGGGAAGGGTGCAGTTCTTC. Its translation is CASSLPSALAGRVQFF.